These 26 T cell receptor beta chains originate from one sample sequenced in a study of CD8 T cells in Susac syndrome. RNA totalling about 0.45 to 1 ug underwent reverse transcription with random hexamers. TCRdb ran MiXCR on the immunoSEQ multiplex PCR reads and lists one entry per CDR3 protein. This table holds roughly 150,000 distinct CDR3 sequences, over 85% found once. Sample: CD4+ T cells from PBMCs. These receptors all come from a human donor in good health.

The gene calls are TRBV28 and TRBJ2-6, with a weak D call TRBD1 (6 bases). CDR1 MDHEN and CDR2 SYDVKM come from the germline V gene. The CDR3 spans 15 residues. The ends were cut back, 6 bases at V and 2 bases at J, with 11 bases in the middle. CDR3: CASRISGAGANVLTF. DNA of the CDR3: TGTGCCAGCAGAATATCAGGGGCTGGGGCCAACGTCCTGACTTTC. The full variable domain, in which reference TRBV28 and TRBJ2-6 provide the parts outside the CDR3, is DVKVTQSSRYLVKRTGEKVFLECVQDMDHENMFWYRQDPGLGLRLIYFSYDVKMKEKGDIPEGYSVSREKKERFSLILESASTNQTSMYLCASRISGAGANVLTFGAGSRLTVL.

This clonotype was recorded only once. The chain recombines TRBV2 with TRBJ1-4; possibly TRBD1 for D (5 bases). V lost 7 bases, J lost 0 bases, and 12 bases lay in between. The CDR3 sequence is 15 residues long. Germline V CDR1 and CDR2: SNHLY, FYNNEI. The CDR3 DNA is TGTGCCAGCACGGAGCAGGGTGCAACTAATGAAAAACTGTTTTTT. It translates to CASTEQGATNEKLFF.

The J gene is TRBJ2-4, the V gene TRBV5-8, with 8 bases identical to TRBD1. The V and J ends lost 3 bases and 15 bases, in that order; junction bases with no gene match: 11. There are 13 residues in the CDR3. CDR1 and CDR2 (germline): SGHTS, YDEGEE. The CDR3 is CASSSLPRDRPYF. The CDR3 DNA reads TGTGCCAGCAGCTCCCTCCCCAGGGACAGGCCGTACTTC.

This chain connects TRBV18 to TRBJ1-2; D possibly corresponds to TRBD1 (5 bases). CDR3 length: 13 amino acids. The germline V and J ends were trimmed by 6 bases and 8 bases, with 16 bases remaining between them. Germline V gene data show CDR1 as KGHSH and CDR2 as LQKENI. CDR3 amino acids: CASSPGTVLGYTF. CDR3 in DNA: TGTGCCAGCTCGCCCGGGACTGTCTTAGGCTACACCTTC.

This chain joins TRBV7-9 and TRBJ1-5; 12 positions match TRBD1. CDR3 size: 18 residues. After removal of 4 bases from V and 2 bases from J, the junction contained 9 bases not matched to a gene. The germline CDR1 and CDR2 sequences are SEHNR and FQNEAQ (reference sequence). This chain's CDR3 is CASSSGQGAWFGNQPQHF. The CDR3 nucleotides read TGTGCCAGCAGCTCGGGACAGGGGGCTTGGTTCGGCAATCAGCCCCAGCATTTT.

The chain links TRBV5-1 to TRBJ1-1, with D tentatively TRBD1 (6 bases). The CDR3 is 14 residues long. V lost 0 bases to trimming and J lost 4 bases, with 10 bases between them. Germline CDR1 SGHRS, CDR2 YFSETQ. This CDR3 is CASSLVRGSTEAFF. The DNA for the CDR3 is TGCGCCAGCAGCTTGGTCAGGGGAAGCACTGAAGCTTTCTTT.

J is TRBJ1-6 and V is TRBV6-6, with D unresolved. The germline V gene has CDR1 MNHNY and CDR2 SVGAGI (reference sequence). V was clipped by 2 bases and J by 0 bases, with 8 bases between them. CDR3 length equals 16 residues. The CDR3 DNA follows: TGTGCCAGCAGTTACGGAAGGAGCTCCTATAATTCACCCCTCCACTTT. Amino acids: CASSYGRSSYNSPLHF.

The chain couples TRBV7-6 to TRBJ2-6, with a tentative D call TRBD1 (7 bases). V was pared by 5 bases and J by 0 bases, with 14 bases between. CDR3 length: 17 amino acids. Germline-derived CDR1 and CDR2 are SGHVS and FNYEAQ. Here the CDR3 reads CASSRSGGLSGANVLTF. CDR3 DNA: TGTGCCAGCAGCCGGTCAGGGGGGCTCTCTGGGGCCAACGTCCTGACTTTC.

In its sample, this clonotype was seen once. The chain joins TRBV11-1 to TRBJ2-2, with 7 bases lining up with TRBD1. After removal of 3 bases from V and 0 bases from J, the junction contained 4 bases not matched to a gene. CDR3 length: 16 residues. CDR1 is SGHAT, CDR2 FQDESV, per germline (reference sequence). CDR3 nucleotides: TGTGCCAGCAGCTTGTTCAGGGGGTCGAACACCGGGGAGCTGTTTTTT. Its protein product is CASSLFRGSNTGELFF.

The genes are TRBV3-1 and TRBJ2-7; 11 bases agree with TRBD2. Germline V gene data show CDR1 as LGHDT and CDR2 as YNNKEL (reference sequence). The junction had 18 bases not matched to a gene; V was cut back by 2 bases and J by 9 bases. The CDR3 consists of 18 residues. CDR3 DNA: TGTGCCAGCAGCCAACAGTCGGCGGCGGGACTAGCGGCCTGGGGGCAGTACTTC. This gives the protein CASSQQSAAGLAAWGQYF.

This chain links TRBV7-9 with TRBJ2-7; D gene ambiguous. Germline assignment: CDR1 SEHNR and CDR2 FQNEAQ (reference sequence). Trimming stripped 1 base from V and 4 bases from J, with 2 bases between. CDR3 length: 11 amino acids. CDR3 region: CASSLEYEQYF. The CDR3 DNA follows: TGTGCCAGCAGCTTAGAGTACGAGCAGTACTTC.

The chain employs TRBV19 and TRBJ2-7; D perhaps matches TRBD2 (5 bases). From germline, CDR1 is LNHDA and CDR2 SQIVND (reference sequence). The CDR3 has 15 amino acids. The V and J ends lost 0 bases and 3 bases respectively, with 12 bases between them. The CDR3 loop reads CASSIESGVGYEQYF. The CDR3 nucleotides are TGTGCCAGTAGTATAGAATCCGGGGTAGGCTACGAGCAGTACTTC.

The chain joins TRBV3-1 to TRBJ1-2, with no clear D. V shed 1 base and J shed 0 bases, with 15 bases lying between them. The germline V gene encodes CDR1 LGHDT and CDR2 YNNKEL (reference sequence). This CDR3 is built from 17 residues. In nucleotides, the CDR3 is TGTGCCAGCAGCCAAGGCGGCGGTGGAACCTCTAACTATGGCTACACCTTC. Translation: CASSQGGGGTSNYGYTF.

The chain has TRBV7-2 and TRBJ1-5; 8 bases are a match to TRBD1. This CDR3 comprises 14 residues. Trimming at V came to 3 bases and at J to 5 bases, leaving 3 bases not matched to a gene. Germline V gene lookup returns CDR1 SGHTA and CDR2 FQGNSA. The CDR3 loop reads CASSFGTGDQPQHF. CDR3 coding DNA: TGTGCCAGCAGCTTCGGGACAGGTGATCAGCCCCAGCATTTT.

The chain employs TRBV5-1 and TRBJ1-3; D is undetermined. The CDR3 length is 14 residues. Germline V CDR1 and CDR2: SGHRS, YFSETQ. The V end was cut by 3 bases, the J end by 0 bases, with 7 bases between. CDR3 in DNA: TGCGCCAGCAGCTCGGACGGCTCTGGAAACACCATATATTTT. Its protein product is CASSSDGSGNTIYF.

The rearrangement links TRBV19 to TRBJ2-7; either TRBD1 or TRBD2 may fit D (5 bases each). From germline, CDR1 is LNHDA and CDR2 SQIVND (reference sequence). The CDR3 contains 13 residues. The V end was cut by 11 bases, the J end by 7 bases, with 21 bases between. In DNA, the CDR3 is TGTGCCGTCAGAGGGGCACAGGCCCTGGAGCAGTACTTC. Amino acids: CAVRGAQALEQYF.

The rearrangement links TRBV20-1 to TRBJ2-7; weak D call: TRBD1 (5 bases). The ends were cut back, 0 bases at V and 6 bases at J, with 12 bases in the middle. Germline V lookup: CDR1 DFQATT, CDR2 SNEGSKA (reference sequence). This CDR3 has 13 amino acids. This chain's CDR3 is CSARDNWGGEQYF. CDR3 DNA: TGCAGTGCTAGAGATAATTGGGGCGGCGAGCAGTACTTC.

The chain employs TRBV15 and TRBJ2-5; a weak D match, TRBD2 (5 bases). The CDR3 runs to 18 residues. The germline V gene has CDR1 LNHNV and CDR2 YYDKDF (reference sequence). The V end was cut by 1 base, the J end by 5 bases, with 23 bases between. CDR3 DNA sequence: TGTGCCACCAGCAGAGTAATTAACACCCTTCGGGGATTGGAGACCCAGTACTTC. The encoded protein is CATSRVINTLRGLETQYF.

This chain links TRBV7-3 with TRBJ2-3, with 11 bases lining up with TRBD2. The J segment lost 2 bases and the V segment lost 5 bases, leaving 3 bases of the junction unmatched. The CDR3 covers 15 residues. The germline V gene encodes CDR1 SGHTA and CDR2 FQGTGA. The CDR3 is CASSPSGGHTDTQYF. In nucleotides, the CDR3 is TGTGCCAGCAGCCCTAGCGGGGGGCACACAGATACGCAGTATTTT.

V gene TRBV2 combines with J gene TRBJ1-4; no clear D. Germline V gene lookup returns CDR1 SNHLY and CDR2 FYNNEI. The V end lost 10 bases, the J end lost 6 bases, and 18 bases lay between the germline ends. The CDR3 contains 14 residues. The CDR3 region is CATKEGPGDEKLFF. In DNA form, the CDR3 reads TGTGCCACCAAGGAAGGCCCCGGCGATGAAAAACTGTTTTTT.

This sequence joins TRBV30 and TRBJ1-1; no clear D gene. This CDR3 is 14 amino acids long. The V gene lost 2 bases and the J gene lost 1 base, with 11 bases spanning the gap. Per the germline V gene, CDR1 is GTSNPN and CDR2 is SVGIG (reference sequence). CDR3 in amino acids: CAWSPHQENTEAFF. The CDR3 DNA is TGTGCCTGGAGTCCCCATCAGGAGAACACTGAAGCTTTCTTT.

The chain has TRBV2 and TRBJ1-2, with 8 bases fitting TRBD1. V lost 6 bases, J lost 6 bases, and 6 bases stayed unmatched. This CDR3 is 13 amino acids long. Per the germline V gene, CDR1 is SNHLY and CDR2 is FYNNEI. CDR3 in DNA: TGTGCCAGCAGGGCGGACAGGGAGCATGGCTACACCTTC. Encoded protein: CASRADREHGYTF. Full variable domain (outside the CDR3, taken from reference TRBV2 and TRBJ1-2): EPEVTQTPSHQVTQMGQEVILRCVPISNHLYFYWYRQILGQKVEFLVSFYNNEISEKSEIFDDQFSVERPDGSNFTLKIRSTKLEDSAMYFCASRADREHGYTFGSGTRLTVV.

This chain links TRBV3-1 with TRBJ1-4; 9 nucleotides match TRBD1. The germline V gene has CDR1 LGHDT and CDR2 YNNKEL (reference sequence). This CDR3 region has 17 residues. J gave up 0 bases and V 5 bases, and 7 bases lay outside the gene matches. CDR3 amino acids: CASSKGQGTATNEKLFF. The CDR3 coding sequence is TGTGCCAGCAGCAAAGGACAGGGGACCGCAACTAATGAAAAACTGTTTTTT.

The CDR3 region is CASSLRYPITDTQYF. The CDR3 DNA follows: TGCGCCAGCAGCTTAAGGTATCCAATCACAGATACGCAGTATTTT. The chain recombines TRBV5-1 with TRBJ2-3; D not certain. V lost 2 bases to trimming and J lost 2 bases, with 12 bases between them. Germline V lookup: CDR1 SGHRS, CDR2 YFSETQ. The CDR3 is made up of 15 amino acids.

The chain combines TRBV7-4 with TRBJ2-7; 9 positions agree with TRBD1. This CDR3 comprises 14 residues. With 9 bases clipped from V and 5 bases from J, the junction kept 11 bases outside the gene matches. The V gene's germline CDR1 is SGHVT and CDR2 SQSDAQ. In DNA form, the CDR3 reads TGTGCCAGAACATTCCGGGACAGGGCGCACGAGCAGTACTTC. It is translated as CARTFRDRAHEQYF. Full variable domain (missing parts from reference TRBV7-4 and TRBJ2-7): GAGVSQSPRYKVAKRGRDVALRCDSISGHVTLYWYRQTLGQGSEVLTYSQSDAQRDKSGRPSGRFSAERPERSVSTLKIQRTEQGDSAVYLCARTFRDRAHEQYFGPGTRLTVT.

The CDR3: CASSQGILHLQGGTDTQYF. Written as DNA, the CDR3 is TGCGCCAGCAGCCAAGGAATTCTCCACTTACAGGGGGGCACAGATACGCAGTATTTT. This chain links TRBV4-1 with TRBJ2-3, with 8 positions matching TRBD1. J was trimmed by 1 base and V by 1 base; bases with no gene match: 13. CDR1 is MGHRA and CDR2 is YSYEKL in the germline V gene. The CDR3 covers 19 residues.